This T cell receptor (beta chain) was documented in a study of blood T cells in healthy people across ages (dated by TCRdb to between 2014 and 2017). Study-wide context: In model experiments, template switching captured roughly one uniquely barcoded TCR beta cDNA molecule for every two T cells. Using deep sequencing normalized with unique cDNA molecular identifiers, the study measured how TCR beta repertoire diversity changes with age. The donors were divided into four age groups: young (average approximately 17 years), middle-aged (approximately 42), aged (about 62) and long-lived (around 87). To avoid experimental bias, donors of different ages were distributed randomly across sequencing lanes. The study analyzed two additional independent replicas of 1 million unique cDNA reads from the same blood draw for two donors, one aged 18 to 30 and one aged 80 or older. The paper's findings and limits, for the study overall: Compared with the aged group, more naive CD4+ T cells, fewer expanded clones and increased TCR diversity were shown by the long-lived group, suggesting age selection. Because profiling used bulk unsorted PBMCs, naive and antigen-experienced compartments could not be compared conclusively. The percentage of naive T cells measured by flow cytometry correlated strongly with observed TCR beta diversity. The CMV infection status of donors was not known, potentially confounding age-related changes in expanded clonotypes. As age increased, observed TCR beta diversity per million T cells dropped in a roughly linear way, and a significant reduction was already evident by age 40. Estimates of total diversity based on one million sequenced T cells were considered lower bounds and underestimates.

This clonotype came up a few times. The specificity of this receptor is unknown. Nothing much larger sits one base from this clone, and base qualities are not available. Donors were approximately 42 systemically healthy Caucasian individuals from Russia aged 6 to 90 years. About 10 milliliters of peripheral blood were collected from each donor into EDTA-treated Vacutainer tubes. Ficoll-Paque density-gradient centrifugation was used to isolate PBMCs, with at least 7 million obtained per sample. Total RNA was extracted from PBMCs with Trizol reagent, with at least 6 micrograms obtained per sample. For every donor, flow cytometry on a PBMC aliquot measured the percentage of naive CD45RAhigh/CD27high T cells. Library preparation employed 5' RACE. Sequenced using an Illumina HiSeq 2500. A second 7 to 11 cycle PCR used a sample-barcoded 5' primer and a J-beta primer mix. Each TCR beta cDNA molecule received a unique molecular identifier from a template-switch 5' adaptor carrying 12 random nucleotides. Each sample yielded at least 3 million CDR3-containing paired-end reads. First-strand cDNA was synthesized from all RNA with the Mint cDNA synthesis kit, primed by a TRBC-specific oligonucleotide. All cDNA was treated with uracil-DNA glycosylase and then went through a first 18-cycle PCR with the universal primers M1SS and BC2_uni_R. On the study's bioinformatics: Each sample was normalized by randomly selecting 1 million high-quality reads, each carrying a distinct molecular identifier. Reads sharing molecular identifiers were discarded rather than binned into consensus sequences. MiTCR, run with a Q25 quality threshold and the strictest error-elimination algorithm, handled CDR3 identification, clonotype clustering and error correction. A nonparametric unseen species model with Euler transformation was used to estimate a lower bound on total TCR beta diversity. TCRdb redid the processing of the public reads, applying fastp at Q25 and MiXCR, and retained in-frame beta chains. Rows matching on CDR3 protein sequence are summarized as one entry with the most common DNA and genes. The V and J calls come from TCRdb's annotation, not from the publication. The sample table lists almost 800,000 distinct CDR3 sequences, roughly 64% of them with a count of one. The ten largest account for 22% of the sample.

V and J lose 4 bases and 2 bases, and a span of 10 bases separates them. Looking up the germline V gene yields CDR1 ENHRY and CDR2 SYGVKD. Reading from cysteine to phenylalanine, the CDR3 counts 14 amino acids. The retained sequence is limited to the CDR3, 42 bases, with the frame set at the first base. This TCR derives from a young man in good health. Recombination joined TRBV10-3 with TRBJ2-3; the D region may be TRBD1 or TRBD2, each matching 5 bases equally. Sequencing was done on a sample of blood. Here the CDR3 is given as CAISASGATDTQYF. The DNA is as follows: TGTGCCATCAGTGCGTCCGGGGCCACAGATACGCAGTATTTT.